The rows below give T cell receptor beta chains drawn from one sample of a study of cytomegalovirus exposure and HLA in healthy donors. Sequencing was performed with immunoSEQ multiplex PCR; in TCRdb, only in-frame clones are kept and a portion is missing. This repertoire shows about 76,000 clones, 79% found once; its top ten account for 2% to 3%. The material sequenced was PBMCs. These receptors all come from a man under 40 in good health and CMV-seronegative. CDR3s include the opening cysteine and the closing phenylalanine or tryptophan. The D gene is left open where the match is weak. Rows give clone size only sometimes, using once, few, many, or a class for an expanded clone.

v_call: TRBV12-5; j_call: TRBJ1-1; d_call: TRBD1; clone_size: .; cdr3_nt: TGTGCTAGTGGTTTGTCCGACAGGGTTGGAGCTTTCTTT; cdr3_aa: CASGLSDRVGAFF
v_call: TRBV9; j_call: TRBJ1-1; d_call: .; clone_size: few; cdr3_nt: TGTGCCAGCAGCGGGGGGGCTGAAGCTTTCTTT; cdr3_aa: CASSGGAEAFF
v_call: TRBV4-1; j_call: TRBJ2-5; d_call: TRBD1; clone_size: .; cdr3_nt: TGCGCCAGCAGCCGGACAGGAATAGAGACCCAGTACTTC; cdr3_aa: CASSRTGIETQYF
v_call: TRBV7-2; j_call: TRBJ2-7; d_call: TRBD2; clone_size: .; cdr3_nt: TGTGCCAGCAGCCCCCGGACTAGCGGGGGGAAGGAGCAGTACTTC; cdr3_aa: CASSPRTSGGKEQYF
v_call: TRBV19; j_call: TRBJ1-1; d_call: TRBD1; clone_size: .; cdr3_nt: TGTGCCAGTAGTCGCCCCGGGACAGGGGCTGAAGCTTTCTTT; cdr3_aa: CASSRPGTGAEAFF
v_call: TRBV29-1; j_call: TRBJ1-5; d_call: TRBD1; clone_size: .; cdr3_nt: TGCAGCGTTGGAGGGGGCGCCCAGCCCCAGCATTTT; cdr3_aa: CSVGGGAQPQHF
v_call: TRBV19; j_call: TRBJ2-2; d_call: .; clone_size: .; cdr3_nt: TGTGCCAGCTGGGGCAGGGGCCCGGACACCGGGGAGCTGTTTTTT; cdr3_aa: CASWGRGPDTGELFF
v_call: TRBV5-4; j_call: TRBJ2-3; d_call: TRBD1; clone_size: .; cdr3_nt: TGTGCCAGCAGCTTGTTTGGGACAGGGGCCGATACGCAGTATTTT; cdr3_aa: CASSLFGTGADTQYF
v_call: TRBV4-3; j_call: TRBJ1-1; d_call: TRBD1; clone_size: .; cdr3_nt: TGCGCCAGCAGCCCGGGACAGGGGGTCCCAGAGGCTGAAGCTTTCTTT; cdr3_aa: CASSPGQGVPEAEAFF
v_call: TRBV6-1; j_call: TRBJ2-5; d_call: .; clone_size: .; cdr3_nt: TGTGCCAGCAGTCCACAGGGAGGGGAGACCCAGTACTTC; cdr3_aa: CASSPQGGETQYF
v_call: TRBV6-5; j_call: TRBJ2-7; d_call: TRBD2; clone_size: once; cdr3_nt: TGTGCCAGCAGTTTTTATAGCGGGGGGGCGGCCGAGCAGTACTTC; cdr3_aa: CASSFYSGGAAEQYF
v_call: TRBV5-4; j_call: TRBJ2-2; d_call: TRBD1; clone_size: .; cdr3_nt: TGTGCCAGCAGCTTGGGGGACAGGTCCGAGCTGTTTTTT; cdr3_aa: CASSLGDRSELFF
v_call: TRBV27; j_call: TRBJ2-3; d_call: .; clone_size: .; cdr3_nt: TGTGCCAGCAGTTTAGAAGGAGGGGTTGTCACAGATACGCAGTATTTT; cdr3_aa: CASSLEGGVVTDTQYF
v_call: TRBV4-1; j_call: TRBJ2-7; d_call: .; clone_size: .; cdr3_nt: TGCGCCAGCAGCCAAGGAGGGCTGGAGCGCTACGAGCAGTACTTC; cdr3_aa: CASSQGGLERYEQYF
v_call: TRBV7-2; j_call: TRBJ2-3; d_call: TRBD1; clone_size: .; cdr3_nt: TGTGCCAGCAGCTTAGCGTCCGGGACAGGGGCAGATACGCAGTATTTT; cdr3_aa: CASSLASGTGADTQYF
v_call: TRBV10-3; j_call: TRBJ2-3; d_call: TRBD2; clone_size: once; cdr3_nt: TGTGCCATCGGGGGAGGGCCTACTTCCACAGATACGCAGTATTTT; cdr3_aa: CAIGGGPTSTDTQYF
v_call: TRBV4-1; j_call: TRBJ1-1; d_call: .; clone_size: .; cdr3_nt: TGCGCCAGCAGCCTCCGGACAGCGAACACTGAAGCTTTCTTT; cdr3_aa: CASSLRTANTEAFF
v_call: TRBV6-1; j_call: TRBJ2-2; d_call: TRBD2; clone_size: .; cdr3_nt: TGTGCCAGCATTTGGGAGCGGGGAACCACCGGGGAGCTGTTTTTT; cdr3_aa: CASIWERGTTGELFF
v_call: TRBV18; j_call: TRBJ2-4; d_call: .; clone_size: .; cdr3_nt: TGTGCCAGCTCTTACCCCAGGCAGGGCAAAAACATTCAGTACTTC; cdr3_aa: CASSYPRQGKNIQYF
v_call: TRBV25-1; j_call: TRBJ2-1; d_call: TRBD2; clone_size: .; cdr3_nt: TGTGCCAGCAGTGGGGGAGGGAACTACAATGAGCAGTTCTTC; cdr3_aa: CASSGGGNYNEQFF
v_call: TRBV11-2; j_call: TRBJ2-7; d_call: .; clone_size: .; cdr3_nt: TGTGCCAGCAGCTTTTCTCGCCAGGGCGAGAACTTC; cdr3_aa: CASSFSRQGENF
v_call: TRBV30; j_call: TRBJ1-4; d_call: .; clone_size: .; cdr3_nt: TGTGCCTGGAGTGTACTGAACGGTAATGAAAAACTGTTTTTT; cdr3_aa: CAWSVLNGNEKLFF
v_call: TRBV28; j_call: TRBJ1-2; d_call: TRBD1; clone_size: .; cdr3_nt: TGTGCCAGCAGTCCCCTGACAGGGGATCACTATGGCTACACCTTC; cdr3_aa: CASSPLTGDHYGYTF
v_call: TRBV7-9; j_call: TRBJ1-2; d_call: TRBD1; clone_size: .; cdr3_nt: TGTGCCAGCAGCGGATCAGGGGGAAATGACTATGGCTACCCCTTC; cdr3_aa: CASSGSGGNDYGYPF
v_call: TRBV13; j_call: TRBJ2-7; d_call: TRBD1; clone_size: .; cdr3_nt: TGTGCCAGCAGCGCCGACGCGGACAGGCCCTACGAGCAGTACTTC; cdr3_aa: CASSADADRPYEQYF
v_call: TRBV2; j_call: TRBJ2-3; d_call: TRBD2; clone_size: .; cdr3_nt: TGTGCCGGCGATAGCGGGAGGTCCCGAGGGCAGTATTTT; cdr3_aa: CAGDSGRSRGQYF
v_call: TRBV11-1; j_call: TRBJ2-7; d_call: .; clone_size: .; cdr3_nt: TGTGCCAGCAGGGGACTCCCGCAGGAGCAGTACTTC; cdr3_aa: CASRGLPQEQYF
v_call: TRBV6-6; j_call: TRBJ2-7; d_call: TRBD1; clone_size: .; cdr3_nt: TGTGCCTGCAATCTAAAGGAGACAGGGGTACCTTACGAGCAGTACTTC; cdr3_aa: CACNLKETGVPYEQYF
v_call: TRBV9; j_call: TRBJ2-5; d_call: .; clone_size: .; cdr3_nt: TGTGCCAGCAGCGTATCACTCGGGGGGACCCAGTACTTC; cdr3_aa: CASSVSLGGTQYF
v_call: TRBV2; j_call: TRBJ2-6; d_call: .; clone_size: .; cdr3_nt: TGTGCCAGCAGTGACTCCGTCTATGGGGCCAACGTCCTGACTTTC; cdr3_aa: CASSDSVYGANVLTF
v_call: TRBV6-5; j_call: TRBJ2-2; d_call: .; clone_size: .; cdr3_nt: TGTGCCAGCAGTTCCCATAGGGGCACCGGGGAGCTGTTTTTT; cdr3_aa: CASSSHRGTGELFF
v_call: TRBV19; j_call: TRBJ2-2; d_call: TRBD2; clone_size: .; cdr3_nt: TGTGCCAGTAGTACTGGAGCCGGGACTAGCGGGGGTGGGGAGCTGTTTTTT; cdr3_aa: CASSTGAGTSGGGELFF
v_call: TRBV4-2; j_call: TRBJ2-5; d_call: TRBD2; clone_size: .; cdr3_nt: TGTGCCAGCAGCCAAGGTGGGGCGGGAGGCGGGGAGACCCAGTACTTC; cdr3_aa: CASSQGGAGGGETQYF
v_call: TRBV27; j_call: TRBJ2-2; d_call: .; clone_size: .; cdr3_nt: TGTGCCAGCAGTGGAGCGACCGGGGAGCTGTTTTTT; cdr3_aa: CASSGATGELFF
v_call: TRBV7-9; j_call: TRBJ2-7; d_call: .; clone_size: .; cdr3_nt: TGTGCCAGCAGCGGGACTGCTCAGGGCGAGCAGTACTTC; cdr3_aa: CASSGTAQGEQYF
v_call: TRBV7-2; j_call: TRBJ1-1; d_call: .; clone_size: .; cdr3_nt: TGTGCCAGCAGCTTAGACTTTCGACAGGCGCGATCGACTGAAGCTTTCTTT; cdr3_aa: CASSLDFRQARSTEAFF
v_call: TRBV19; j_call: TRBJ2-2; d_call: .; clone_size: few; cdr3_nt: TGTGCCAGCCGTGGAGGAAACACCGGGGAGCTGTTTTTT; cdr3_aa: CASRGGNTGELFF
v_call: TRBV6-5; j_call: TRBJ1-2; d_call: .; clone_size: .; cdr3_nt: TGTGCCAGCAGTCCCCGGGATTTCTGGGGCTACACCTTC; cdr3_aa: CASSPRDFWGYTF
v_call: TRBV7-2; j_call: TRBJ1-5; d_call: .; clone_size: .; cdr3_nt: TGTGCCAGCAGCTTAGGACAGGCAAGGGGTCAGCCCCAGCATTTT; cdr3_aa: CASSLGQARGQPQHF
v_call: TRBV7-8; j_call: TRBJ2-5; d_call: .; clone_size: .; cdr3_nt: TGTGCCAGCAGCTTAGGAGGTCTAGAAGAGACCCAGTACTTC; cdr3_aa: CASSLGGLEETQYF
v_call: TRBV4-2; j_call: TRBJ2-7; d_call: .; clone_size: .; cdr3_nt: TGTGCCAGCAGCCAAGATCTCGGGACATTGCCCTACGAGCAGTACTTC; cdr3_aa: CASSQDLGTLPYEQYF
v_call: TRBV30; j_call: TRBJ2-3; d_call: TRBD1; clone_size: once; cdr3_nt: TGTGCCTGGGACAGGGTTAGGACAGATACGCAGTATTTT; cdr3_aa: CAWDRVRTDTQYF
v_call: TRBV4-3; j_call: TRBJ1-2; d_call: .; clone_size: .; cdr3_nt: TGCGCCAGCAGCCCCACCCCAGGGGACTATGGCTACACCTTC; cdr3_aa: CASSPTPGDYGYTF
v_call: TRBV6-5; j_call: TRBJ2-2; d_call: TRBD1; clone_size: .; cdr3_nt: TGTGCCAGCAGTTCCGGGACAGGGGTTTTTTCCGGGGAGCTGTTTTTT; cdr3_aa: CASSSGTGVFSGELFF
v_call: TRBV6-1; j_call: TRBJ2-7; d_call: TRBD1; clone_size: .; cdr3_nt: TGTGCCAGCAGGAAGGGGACAGGGGTGACCTACGAGCAGTACTTC; cdr3_aa: CASRKGTGVTYEQYF
v_call: TRBV5-1; j_call: TRBJ2-2; d_call: .; clone_size: .; cdr3_nt: TGCGCCAGCAGCACTTCGGGGCGGGGCACCGGGGAGCTGTTTTTT; cdr3_aa: CASSTSGRGTGELFF
v_call: TRBV5-4; j_call: TRBJ2-2; d_call: TRBD1; clone_size: .; cdr3_nt: TGTGCCAGCAGCCAGGACAGGGACACCGGGGAGCTGTTTTTT; cdr3_aa: CASSQDRDTGELFF
v_call: TRBV4-1; j_call: TRBJ2-1; d_call: .; clone_size: .; cdr3_nt: TGCGCCAGCAGCCAAGGAACAGGGCGTGAGCAGTTCTTC; cdr3_aa: CASSQGTGREQFF
v_call: TRBV4-1; j_call: TRBJ1-5; d_call: TRBD1; clone_size: few; cdr3_nt: TGCGCCAGCAGCCAAGATAATCAGGGGGCTTTGAATCAGCCCCAGCATTTT; cdr3_aa: CASSQDNQGALNQPQHF
v_call: TRBV7-9; j_call: TRBJ1-6; d_call: .; clone_size: .; cdr3_nt: TGTGCCAGCAGCCACGGAACAGTTAATTCACCCCTCCACTTT; cdr3_aa: CASSHGTVNSPLHF
v_call: TRBV7-2; j_call: TRBJ1-2; d_call: TRBD1; clone_size: .; cdr3_nt: TGTGCCAGCAGCCCCCAGACTGGACAGGGAGGCTACACCTTC; cdr3_aa: CASSPQTGQGGYTF
v_call: TRBV2; j_call: TRBJ2-7; d_call: TRBD1; clone_size: .; cdr3_nt: TGTGCCAGCAGTCCCGGGACAGGGTATTCGGACGAGCAGTACTTC; cdr3_aa: CASSPGTGYSDEQYF
v_call: TRBV6-1; j_call: TRBJ2-1; d_call: .; clone_size: .; cdr3_nt: TGTGCCAGCAGTGAACCGGGTTACAATGAGCAGTTCTTC; cdr3_aa: CASSEPGYNEQFF
v_call: TRBV7-2; j_call: TRBJ2-3; d_call: TRBD2; clone_size: .; cdr3_nt: TGTGCCAGCAGCTTAGAGGGAGGGACGGTAGGCACAGATACGCAGTATTTT; cdr3_aa: CASSLEGGTVGTDTQYF